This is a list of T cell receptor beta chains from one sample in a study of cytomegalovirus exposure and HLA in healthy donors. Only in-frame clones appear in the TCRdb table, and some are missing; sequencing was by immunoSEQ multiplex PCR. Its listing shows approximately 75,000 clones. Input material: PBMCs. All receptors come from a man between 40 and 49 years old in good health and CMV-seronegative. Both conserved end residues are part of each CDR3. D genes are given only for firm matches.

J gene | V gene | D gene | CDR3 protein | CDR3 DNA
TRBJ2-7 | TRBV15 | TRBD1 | CATSRGGTGMGEQYF | TGTGCCACCAGCAGGGGGGGGACAGGGATGGGCGAGCAGTACTTC
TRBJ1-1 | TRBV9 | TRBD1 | CASSVGQVSRGTEAFF | TGTGCCAGCAGCGTGGGACAGGTGTCGCGGGGCACTGAAGCTTTCTTT
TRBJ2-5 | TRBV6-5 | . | CASSQSGETQYF | TGTGCCAGCAGCCAATCGGGAGAGACCCAGTACTTC
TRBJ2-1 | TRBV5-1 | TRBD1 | CASSLVGQSYNEQFF | TGCGCCAGCAGCTTGGTGGGACAGAGCTACAATGAGCAGTTCTTC
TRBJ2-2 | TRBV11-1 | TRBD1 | CASSLHGTGQAGELFF | TGTGCCAGCAGCTTACATGGGACAGGGCAAGCCGGGGAGCTGTTTTTT
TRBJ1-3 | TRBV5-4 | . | CASSLYYGSDTIYF | TGTGCCAGCAGCTTGTACTATGGGAGTGACACCATATATTTT
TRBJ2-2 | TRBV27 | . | CASSKTANTGELFF | TGTGCCAGCAGCAAGACAGCGAACACCGGGGAGCTGTTTTTT
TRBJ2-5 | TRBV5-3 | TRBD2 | CARSLGLAGVETQYF | TGTGCCAGAAGCCTGGGACTAGCGGGAGTGGAGACCCAGTACTTC
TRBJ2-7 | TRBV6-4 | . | CASSDWPHLSYEQYF | TGTGCCAGCAGTGATTGGCCCCACCTCTCCTACGAGCAGTACTTC
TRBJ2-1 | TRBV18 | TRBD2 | CASSPRSSGMYNEQFF | TGTGCCAGCTCACCCAGATCCAGCGGGATGTACAATGAGCAGTTCTTC
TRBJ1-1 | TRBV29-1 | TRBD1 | CSVSGTGGAETEAFF | TGCAGCGTTTCCGGGACAGGGGGCGCAGAAACTGAAGCTTTCTTT
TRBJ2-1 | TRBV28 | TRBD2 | CASSPRGAYNEQFF | TGTGCCAGCAGTCCGCGGGGGGCCTACAATGAGCAGTTCTTC
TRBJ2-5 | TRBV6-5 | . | CASSYKGVETQYF | TGTGCCAGCAGTTACAAAGGGGTAGAGACCCAGTACTTC
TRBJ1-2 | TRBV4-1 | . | CASSQGRALSTASYGYTF | TGCGCCAGCAGCCAAGGTCGCGCGCTGTCGACAGCCTCCTATGGCTACACCTTC
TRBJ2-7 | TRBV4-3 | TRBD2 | CASSSKLAGDYPYEQYF | TGCGCCAGCAGCTCAAAACTAGCGGGGGACTATCCCTACGAGCAGTACTTC
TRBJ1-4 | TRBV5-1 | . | CASRVGRSTNEKLFF | TGCGCCAGCAGAGTGGGCAGATCAACTAATGAAAAACTGTTTTTT
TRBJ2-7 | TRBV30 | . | CAWSELVDYEQYF | TGTGCCTGGAGTGAACTGGTAGATTACGAGCAGTACTTC
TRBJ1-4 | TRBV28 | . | CASSSLEWEVTNEKLFF | TGTGCCAGCAGTTCCCTCGAGTGGGAGGTGACTAATGAAAAACTGTTTTTT